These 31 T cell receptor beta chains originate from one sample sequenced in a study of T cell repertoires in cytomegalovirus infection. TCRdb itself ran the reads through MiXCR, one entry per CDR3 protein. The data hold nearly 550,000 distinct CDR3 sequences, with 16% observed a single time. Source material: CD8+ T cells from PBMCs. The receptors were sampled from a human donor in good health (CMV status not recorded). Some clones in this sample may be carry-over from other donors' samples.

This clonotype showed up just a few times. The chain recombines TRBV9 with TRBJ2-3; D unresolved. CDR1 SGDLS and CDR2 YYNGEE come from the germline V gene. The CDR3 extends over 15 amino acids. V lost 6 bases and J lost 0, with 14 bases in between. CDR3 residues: CASTILSSSTDTQYF. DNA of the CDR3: TGTGCCAGCACCATACTTTCGTCTAGCACAGATACGCAGTATTTT.

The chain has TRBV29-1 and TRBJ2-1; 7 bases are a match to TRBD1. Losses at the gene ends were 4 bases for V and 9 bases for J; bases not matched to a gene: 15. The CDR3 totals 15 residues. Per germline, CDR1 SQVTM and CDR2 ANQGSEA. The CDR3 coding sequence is TGCAGCGTTGGCGTCCGGGACAGACGACTGGGTGAGCAGTTCTTC. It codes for CSVGVRDRRLGEQFF.

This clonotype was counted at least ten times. The CDR3 here is CASSGGTLVPDTQYF. The CDR3 DNA reads as TGTGCCAGCAGCGGCGGGACACTAGTACCAGATACGCAGTATTTT. This sequence joins TRBV7-9 and TRBJ2-3; D is perhaps TRBD1 or TRBD2 (6 bases each). Trimming stripped 5 bases from V and 4 bases from J, with 16 bases between. The CDR3 extends over 15 amino acids. Germline lookup yields CDR1 SEHNR and CDR2 FQNEAQ (reference sequence). Together with reference TRBV7-9 and TRBJ2-3, the CDR3 gives the full variable domain: DTGVSQNPRHKITKRGQNVTFRCDPISEHNRLYWYRQTLGQGPEFLTYFQNEAQLEKSRLLSDRFSAERPKGSFSTLEIQRTEQGDSAMYLCASSGGTLVPDTQYFGPGTRLTVL.

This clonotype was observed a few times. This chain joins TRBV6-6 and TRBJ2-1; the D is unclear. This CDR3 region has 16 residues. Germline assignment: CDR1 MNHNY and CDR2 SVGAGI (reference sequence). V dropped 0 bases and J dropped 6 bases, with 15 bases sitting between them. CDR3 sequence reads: CASSYSGQELSNEQFF. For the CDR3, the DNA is TGTGCCAGCAGTTACTCGGGCCAGGAGCTTTCCAATGAGCAGTTCTTC.

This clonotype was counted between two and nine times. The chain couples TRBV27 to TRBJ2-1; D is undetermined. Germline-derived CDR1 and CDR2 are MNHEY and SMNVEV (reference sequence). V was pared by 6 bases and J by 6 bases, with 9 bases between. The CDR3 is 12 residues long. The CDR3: CASSTTLNEQFF. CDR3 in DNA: TGTGCCAGCAGCACGACTCTCAATGAGCAGTTCTTC.

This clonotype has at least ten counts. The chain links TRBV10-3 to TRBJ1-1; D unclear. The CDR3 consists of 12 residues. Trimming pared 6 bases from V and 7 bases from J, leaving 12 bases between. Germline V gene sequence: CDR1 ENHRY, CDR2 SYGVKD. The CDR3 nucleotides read TGTGCCATCAGGGGAGGAGAGGGTGAAGCTTTCTTT. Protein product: CAIRGGEGEAFF.

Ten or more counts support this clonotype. The CDR3 region is CASSFRDRGIEQFF. The CDR3 DNA is TGTGCCAGCAGCTTCCGGGACAGGGGGATTGAGCAGTTCTTC. The rearrangement links TRBV7-9 to TRBJ2-1, with TRBD1 matching over 11 bases. Germline CDR1 and CDR2: SEHNR and FQNEAQ (reference sequence). With V trimmed by 3 bases and J by 9 bases, 4 bases remained unmatched. The CDR3 is 14 residues long. Full variable domain (outside the CDR3, taken from reference TRBV7-9 and TRBJ2-1): DTGVSQNPRHKITKRGQNVTFRCDPISEHNRLYWYRQTLGQGPEFLTYFQNEAQLEKSRLLSDRFSAERPKGSFSTLEIQRTEQGDSAMYLCASSFRDRGIEQFFGPGTRLTVL.

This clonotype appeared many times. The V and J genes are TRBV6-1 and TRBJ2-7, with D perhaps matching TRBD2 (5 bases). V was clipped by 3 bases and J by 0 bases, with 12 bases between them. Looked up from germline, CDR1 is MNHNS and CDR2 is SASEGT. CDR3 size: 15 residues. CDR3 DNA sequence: TGTGCCAGCAGTGAGGGGAGAACTAGCTCCTACGAGCAGTACTTC. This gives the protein CASSEGRTSSYEQYF.

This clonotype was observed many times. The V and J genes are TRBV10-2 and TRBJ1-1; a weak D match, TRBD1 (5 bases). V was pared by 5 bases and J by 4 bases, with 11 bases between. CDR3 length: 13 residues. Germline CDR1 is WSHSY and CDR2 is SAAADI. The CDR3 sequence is CASSSREGTEAFF. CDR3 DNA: TGCGCCAGCAGTAGCAGGGAGGGCACTGAAGCTTTCTTT.

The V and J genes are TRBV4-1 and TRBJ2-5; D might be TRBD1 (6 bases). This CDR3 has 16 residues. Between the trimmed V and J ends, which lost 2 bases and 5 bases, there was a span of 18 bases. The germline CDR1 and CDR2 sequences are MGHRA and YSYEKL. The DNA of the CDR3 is TGCGCCAGCAGCCAATCAGGTGGACAGCCTGGGGAGACCCAGTACTTC. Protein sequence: CASSQSGGQPGETQYF.

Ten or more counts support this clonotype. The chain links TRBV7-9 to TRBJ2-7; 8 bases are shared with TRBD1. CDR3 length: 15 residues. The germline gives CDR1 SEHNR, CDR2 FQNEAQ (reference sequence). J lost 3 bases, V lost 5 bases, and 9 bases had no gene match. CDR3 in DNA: TGTGCCAGCAGCCGAGCGACAGGGGCACTCTACGAGCAGTACTTC. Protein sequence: CASSRATGALYEQYF.

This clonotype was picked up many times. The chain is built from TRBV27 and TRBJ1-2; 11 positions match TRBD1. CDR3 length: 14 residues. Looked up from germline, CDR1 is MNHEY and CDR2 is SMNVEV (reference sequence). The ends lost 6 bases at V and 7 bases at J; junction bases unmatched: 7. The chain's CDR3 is CASSRGTGGVGYTF. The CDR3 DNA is TGTGCCAGCAGCCGGGGGACAGGGGGGGTTGGCTACACCTTC.

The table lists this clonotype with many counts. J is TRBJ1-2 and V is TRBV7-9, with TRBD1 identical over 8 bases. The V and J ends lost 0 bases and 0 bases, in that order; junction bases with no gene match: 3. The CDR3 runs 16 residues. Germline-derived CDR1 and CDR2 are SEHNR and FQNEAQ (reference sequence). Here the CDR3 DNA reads TGTGCCAGCAGCTTAGCGGGACAGGAGACTAACTATGGCTACACCTTC. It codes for CASSLAGQETNYGYTF.

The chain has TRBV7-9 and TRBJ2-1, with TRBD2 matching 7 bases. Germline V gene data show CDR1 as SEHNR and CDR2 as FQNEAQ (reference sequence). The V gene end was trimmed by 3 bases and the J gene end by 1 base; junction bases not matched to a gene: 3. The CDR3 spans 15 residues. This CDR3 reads CASSLGGYSYNEQFF. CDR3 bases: TGTGCCAGCAGCTTGGGGGGGTATTCCTACAATGAGCAGTTCTTC. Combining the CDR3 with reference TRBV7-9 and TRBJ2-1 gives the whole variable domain DTGVSQNPRHKITKRGQNVTFRCDPISEHNRLYWYRQTLGQGPEFLTYFQNEAQLEKSRLLSDRFSAERPKGSFSTLEIQRTEQGDSAMYLCASSLGGYSYNEQFFGPGTRLTVL.

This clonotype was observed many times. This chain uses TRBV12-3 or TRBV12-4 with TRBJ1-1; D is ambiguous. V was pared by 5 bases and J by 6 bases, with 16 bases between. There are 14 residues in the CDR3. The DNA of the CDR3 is TGTGCCAGCAGTGACGGACTTAGGGAGGCTGAAGCTTTCTTT. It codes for CASSDGLREAEAFF.

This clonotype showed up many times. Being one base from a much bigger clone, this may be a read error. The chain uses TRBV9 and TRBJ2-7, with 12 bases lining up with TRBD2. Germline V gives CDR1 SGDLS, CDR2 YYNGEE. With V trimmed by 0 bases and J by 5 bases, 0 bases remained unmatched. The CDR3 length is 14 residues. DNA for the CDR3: TGTGCCAGCAGCGTAGGACTAGCGGGAGACGAGCAGTACTTC. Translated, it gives CASSVGLAGDEQYF.

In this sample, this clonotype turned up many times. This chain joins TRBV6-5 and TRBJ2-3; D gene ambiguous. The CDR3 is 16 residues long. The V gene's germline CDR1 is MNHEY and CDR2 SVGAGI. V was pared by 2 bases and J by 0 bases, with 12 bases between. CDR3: CASSYDRTYSTDTQYF. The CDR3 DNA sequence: TGTGCCAGCAGTTACGACCGGACGTATAGCACAGATACGCAGTATTTT.

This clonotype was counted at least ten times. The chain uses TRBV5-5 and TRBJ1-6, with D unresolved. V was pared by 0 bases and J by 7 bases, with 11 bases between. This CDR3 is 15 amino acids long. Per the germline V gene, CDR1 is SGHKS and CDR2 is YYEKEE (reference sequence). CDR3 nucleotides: TGTGCCAGCAGCTTGGCCGGGCAGTGGAATTCACCCCTCCACTTT. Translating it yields CASSLAGQWNSPLHF.

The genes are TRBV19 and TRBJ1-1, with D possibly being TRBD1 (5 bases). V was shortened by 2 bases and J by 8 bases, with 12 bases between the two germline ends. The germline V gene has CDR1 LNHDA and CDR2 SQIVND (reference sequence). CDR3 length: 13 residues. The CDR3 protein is CASSIQSGTEAFF. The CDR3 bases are TGTGCCAGTAGTATACAATCAGGGACGGAAGCTTTCTTT.

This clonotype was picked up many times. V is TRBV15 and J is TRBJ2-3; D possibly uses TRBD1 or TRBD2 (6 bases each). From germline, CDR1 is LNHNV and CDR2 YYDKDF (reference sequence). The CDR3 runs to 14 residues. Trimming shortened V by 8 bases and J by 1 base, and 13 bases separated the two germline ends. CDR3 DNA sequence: TGTGCCACCTTACAGGGAGGAGGCACAGATACGCAGTATTTT. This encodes CATLQGGGTDTQYF.

Here the CDR3 DNA reads TGTGCCAGCAGTTACCCGGGCCCGGGACTAGCGGTTTGGAGCTCCTACAATGAGCAGTTCTTC. Protein: CASSYPGPGLAVWSSYNEQFF. The chain couples TRBV6-2 or TRBV6-3 to TRBJ2-1; 11 nucleotides match TRBD2. The CDR3 sequence is 21 residues long. V shed 2 bases, J shed 0 bases, and the junction held 15 bases outside the gene matches. CDR1 is MNHEY and CDR2 is SVGEGT in the germline V gene.

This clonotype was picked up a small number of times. Written as DNA, the CDR3 is TGCGCCAGCAGCACCCAGGGGTCACCCCTCCACTTT. This sequence encodes CASSTQGSPLHF. V and J are TRBV5-1 and TRBJ1-6; the D gene is possibly TRBD1 (6 bases). The germline V and J ends were trimmed by 4 bases and 10 bases, with 9 bases remaining between them. The CDR3 spans 12 residues. CDR1 is SGHRS, CDR2 YFSETQ, per germline.

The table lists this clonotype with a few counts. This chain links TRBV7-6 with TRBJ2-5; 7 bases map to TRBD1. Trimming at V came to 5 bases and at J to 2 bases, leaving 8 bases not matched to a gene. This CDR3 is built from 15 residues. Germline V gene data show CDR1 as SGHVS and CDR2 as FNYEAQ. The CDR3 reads CASSHTGTVQETQYF. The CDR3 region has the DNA TGTGCCAGCAGCCACACTGGGACAGTACAAGAGACCCAGTACTTC.

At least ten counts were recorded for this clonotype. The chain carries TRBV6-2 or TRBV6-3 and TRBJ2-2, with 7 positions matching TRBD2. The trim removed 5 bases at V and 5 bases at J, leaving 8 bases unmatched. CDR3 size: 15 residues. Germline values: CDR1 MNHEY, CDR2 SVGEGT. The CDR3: CASSGLGRATGELFF. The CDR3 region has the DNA TGTGCCAGCAGTGGACTAGGGCGGGCGACCGGGGAGCTGTTTTTT.

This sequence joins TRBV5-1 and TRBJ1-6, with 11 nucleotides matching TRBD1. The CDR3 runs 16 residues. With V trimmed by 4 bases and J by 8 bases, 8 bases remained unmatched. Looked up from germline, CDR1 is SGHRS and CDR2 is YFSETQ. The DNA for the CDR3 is TGCGCCAGCAGCCTCGGACAGGGGGCGCCTTATTCACCCCTCCACTTT. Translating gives CASSLGQGAPYSPLHF.

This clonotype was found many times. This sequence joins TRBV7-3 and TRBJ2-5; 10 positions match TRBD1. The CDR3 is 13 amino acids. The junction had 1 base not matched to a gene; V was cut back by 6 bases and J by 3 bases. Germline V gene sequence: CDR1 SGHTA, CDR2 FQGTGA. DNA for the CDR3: TGTGCCAGCAGTGGACAGGGGGAAGAGACCCAGTACTTC. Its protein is CASSGQGEETQYF.

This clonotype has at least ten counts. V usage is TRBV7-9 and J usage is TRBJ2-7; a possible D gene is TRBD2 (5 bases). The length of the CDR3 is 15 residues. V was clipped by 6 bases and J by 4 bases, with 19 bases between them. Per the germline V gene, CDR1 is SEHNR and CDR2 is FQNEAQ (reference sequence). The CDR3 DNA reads TGTGCCAGCAGTCCTCCTTCTCGTCGAGGGTACGAGCAGTACTTC. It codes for CASSPPSRRGYEQYF.

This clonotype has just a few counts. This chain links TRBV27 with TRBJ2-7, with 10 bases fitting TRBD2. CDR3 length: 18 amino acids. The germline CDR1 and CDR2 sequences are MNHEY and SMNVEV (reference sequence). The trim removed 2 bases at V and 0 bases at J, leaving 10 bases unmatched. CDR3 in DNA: TGTGCCAGCAGTTTAGCCGCGTCTCTAGCGGGAGCCTCCTACGAGCAGTACTTC. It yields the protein CASSLAASLAGASYEQYF.

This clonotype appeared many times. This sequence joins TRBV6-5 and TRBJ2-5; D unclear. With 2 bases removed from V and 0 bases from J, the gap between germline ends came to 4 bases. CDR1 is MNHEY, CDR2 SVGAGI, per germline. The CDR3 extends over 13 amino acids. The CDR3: CASSYLDQETQYF. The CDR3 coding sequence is TGTGCCAGCAGTTACCTAGACCAAGAGACCCAGTACTTC.

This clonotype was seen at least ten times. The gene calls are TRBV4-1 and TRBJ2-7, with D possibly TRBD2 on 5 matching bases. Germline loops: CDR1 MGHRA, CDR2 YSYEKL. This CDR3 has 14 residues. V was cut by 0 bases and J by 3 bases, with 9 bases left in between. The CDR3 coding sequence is TGCGCCAGCAGCCAAGAAAGCGGTAACTACGAGCAGTACTTC. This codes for CASSQESGNYEQYF.

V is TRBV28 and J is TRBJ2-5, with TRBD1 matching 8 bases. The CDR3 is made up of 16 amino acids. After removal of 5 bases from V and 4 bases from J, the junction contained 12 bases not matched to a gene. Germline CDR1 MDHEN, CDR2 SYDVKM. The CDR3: CASSPWTGRNGETQYF. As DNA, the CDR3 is TGTGCCAGCAGTCCTTGGACAGGGAGGAATGGAGAGACCCAGTACTTC. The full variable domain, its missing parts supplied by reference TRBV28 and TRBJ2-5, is DVKVTQSSRYLVKRTGEKVFLECVQDMDHENMFWYRQDPGLGLRLIYFSYDVKMKEKGDIPEGYSVSREKKERFSLILESASTNQTSMYLCASSPWTGRNGETQYFGPGTRLLVL.